This T cell receptor (beta chain) was obtained from a study of blood T cell repertoires in COVID-19. In the study overall: Collection of acute and convalescent COVID-19 samples took place in the United States, Italy and Spain. Nucleic acid was either cDNA or gDNA, and it came from T cells, B-cell-depleted T cells, or PBMCs.

Each participant's cohort was designated according to participant-reported clinical history. Per germline, CDR1 ENHRY and CDR2 SYGVKD. Trimming shortened V by 4 bases and J by 3 bases, and 9 bases separated the two germline ends. The CDR3 totals 13 residues. Clones were read by immunoSEQ multiplex PCR, and TCRdb kept only the in-frame ones, dropping some. The profile covers under 350,000 clones, with roughly 85% appearing a single time and about 4% taken by the ten largest. This clonotype was sampled from a woman between 40 and 50 years old with acute COVID-19. J is TRBJ1-2 and V is TRBV10-3; D gene ambiguous. The specimen was PBMCs or T cells enriched from blood (not recorded which). This CDR3 is CAISGTKDYGYTF. In nucleotides, the CDR3 is TGTGCCATCAGTGGTACTAAGGACTATGGCTACACCTTC.